This TCR beta chain was recorded in a study of CD8 T cells in Susac syndrome. After removal of 5 bases from V and 6 bases from J, the junction contained 8 bases not matched to a gene. The CDR3 length is 14 residues. CDR1 and CDR2 from the germline V gene are MNHEY and SMNVEV (reference sequence). The authors reverse transcribed roughly 0.5 to 1 ug RNA with random hexamers. Amplification of TCR beta CDR3 used immunoSEQ multiplex PCR across 54 Vbeta and 13 Jbeta. TCRdb processed the immunoSEQ multiplex PCR reads anew with MiXCR; each CDR3 protein has one entry. The sample consists of hundreds of thousands of distinct CDR3 sequences, more than 80% of them appearing once. The T cells that were sequenced for TCR beta were CD8+ and CD4+ cells from blood. The TEMRA cells underwent FACS enrichment, while the CD8+ and CD4+ T cells underwent negative isolation.

The TCR originated in a human donor with multiple sclerosis. V gene TRBV27 combines with J gene TRBJ1-2; 8 positions match TRBD1. Input material: CD8+ T cells from PBMCs. CDR3 nucleotides: TGTGCCAGCAGTCTAACCTCAGGGGGCCATGGCTACACCTTC. It yields the protein CASSLTSGGHGYTF.